These T cell receptor beta chains were read from a single sample in a study of CD8 T cells in Susac syndrome. TCRdb used MiXCR to reprocess the immunoSEQ multiplex PCR reads, holding one entry per CDR3 protein. The repertoire includes about 210,000 distinct CDR3 sequences, roughly 96% of them detected once, and about 0.088% sits in the top ten. The sample taken for sequencing was CD4+ T cells from PBMCs. Source of these receptors: a human donor with multiple sclerosis. CDR3s include the opening cysteine and the closing phenylalanine or tryptophan. D genes are given only for firm matches. A clone size is listed for some rows: how often the clone was seen (once, few, many), or a class if it is expanded.

TRBV7-6	TRBD1	NA	TRBJ2-7	CASSLRQGGNEQYF	TGTGCCAGCAGCTTAAGACAGGGGGGAAACGAGCAGTACTTC
TRBV5-1	NA	NA	TRBJ1-2	CASSLDFGYTF	TGCGCCAGCAGCTTGGATTTCGGCTACACCTTC
TRBV29-1	TRBD2	NA	TRBJ2-1	CSVAGTSGRNEQFF	TGCAGCGTTGCCGGGACTAGCGGGAGGAATGAGCAGTTCTTC
TRBV5-1	TRBD2	once	TRBJ2-5	CASSLAPGLAEETQYF	TGCGCCAGCAGCTTGGCCCCGGGACTAGCTGAAGAGACCCAGTACTTC
TRBV3-1	NA	NA	TRBJ2-2	CASSPDPAGELFF	TGTGCCAGCAGCCCTGACCCAGCCGGGGAGCTGTTTTTT
TRBV6-5	NA	NA	TRBJ2-7	CATRPPATYEQYF	TGTGCCACAAGACCCCCAGCGACGTACGAGCAGTACTTC
TRBV6-5	TRBD1	NA	TRBJ2-7	CASSFDRAQGEQYF	TGTGCCAGCAGTTTCGACAGGGCTCAGGGCGAGCAGTACTTC
TRBV21-1	NA	NA	TRBJ2-1	CASSKGHPNEQFF	TGTGCCAGCAGCAAAGGACACCCGAATGAGCAGTTCTTC
TRBV29-1	TRBD2	NA	TRBJ2-1	CSVPGLAGFRSYNEQFF	TGCAGCGTACCCGGACTAGCGGGGTTTCGCTCCTACAATGAGCAGTTCTTC
TRBV9	NA	NA	TRBJ1-2	CASSPHDQGYTF	TGTGCCAGCAGCCCCCACGACCAGGGCTACACCTTC
TRBV5-1	TRBD2	NA	TRBJ2-6	CASSLDGTSGSGANVLTF	TGCGCCAGCAGCTTGGATGGGACTAGCGGCTCTGGGGCCAACGTCCTGACTTTC
TRBV9	NA	once	TRBJ2-3	CASSPMDLTDTQYF	TGTGCCAGCAGCCCGATGGACCTCACAGATACGCAGTATTTT
TRBV6-6	NA	once	TRBJ1-1	CASSMAQDTEAFF	TGTGCCAGCAGTATGGCCCAGGACACTGAAGCTTTCTTT
TRBV29-1	NA	NA	TRBJ1-2	CSVADRRGVYTF	TGCAGCGTAGCCGACAGGCGGGGTGTCTACACCTTC
TRBV28	NA	NA	TRBJ2-7	CASSLWGGGKGAEQYF	TGTGCCAGCAGTTTATGGGGCGGAGGTAAAGGGGCCGAGCAGTACTTC
TRBV3-1	NA	once	TRBJ2-3	CASSQPFHTQYF	TGTGCCAGCAGCCAGCCTTTTCATACGCAGTATTTT
TRBV30	TRBD2	NA	TRBJ2-1	CAWVWGLAGEQFF	TGTGCCTGGGTCTGGGGACTAGCGGGAGAGCAGTTCTTC
TRBV7-6	TRBD1	NA	TRBJ1-1	CASSLGDRHGTEAFF	TGTGCCAGCAGCTTAGGGGACAGACATGGGACTGAAGCTTTCTTT
TRBV25-1	NA	NA	TRBJ1-3	CASKAAGLSGNTIYF	TGTGCCAGCAAGGCGGCAGGTCTGTCTGGAAACACCATATATTTT
TRBV24-1	NA	NA	TRBJ2-7	CATSDHPGIYEQYF	TGTGCCACCAGTGATCACCCGGGGATCTACGAGCAGTACTTC
TRBV7-9	TRBD2	NA	TRBJ2-1	CASSPSGGTLYNEQFF	TGTGCCAGCAGTCCAAGCGGGGGGACTCTCTACAATGAGCAGTTCTTC
TRBV7-7	NA	NA	TRBJ2-3	CASSFSLSGDTQYF	TGTGCTAGCAGCTTTTCCTTGTCAGGGGATACGCAGTATTTT
TRBV18	TRBD1	NA	TRBJ2-7	CASSPETGKSYEQYF	TGTGCCAGCTCACCTGAGACAGGGAAATCCTACGAGCAGTACTTC
TRBV5-5	NA	once	TRBJ2-7	CASSPRVSYEQYF	TGTGCCAGCAGCCCCAGGGTCTCCTACGAGCAGTACTTC
TRBV29-1	NA	NA	TRBJ2-7	CSVRPTAYEQYF	TGCAGCGTTCGTCCTACCGCCTACGAGCAGTACTTC
TRBV29-1	TRBD1	NA	TRBJ1-1	CSVGYGTVPNTEAFF	TGCAGCGTTGGTTACGGGACAGTACCGAACACTGAAGCTTTCTTT
TRBV20-1	TRBD1	NA	TRBJ1-5	CSARGLGQHNQPQHF	TGCAGTGCTAGAGGTCTGGGACAGCACAATCAGCCCCAGCATTTT
TRBV20-1	TRBD1	NA	TRBJ2-5	CSARGQGVETQYF	TGCAGTGCTAGAGGACAGGGCGTAGAGACCCAGTACTTC
TRBV7-6	NA	NA	TRBJ2-2	CASSLLLTPVGELFF	TGTGCCAGCAGCTTATTGTTGACTCCGGTCGGGGAGCTGTTTTTT
TRBV7-9	NA	NA	TRBJ2-3	CASSLARGTDTQYF	TGTGCCAGCAGCCTGGCACGGGGAACAGATACGCAGTATTTT
TRBV7-9	NA	NA	TRBJ2-5	CASSPYVETQYF	TGTGCCAGCAGCCCTTATGTAGAGACCCAGTACTTC
TRBV3-1	NA	NA	TRBJ1-2	CASSPTTREGGYTF	TGTGCCAGCAGCCCGACTACCCGAGAGGGTGGCTACACCTTC
TRBV18	TRBD2	NA	TRBJ2-1	CASSPPASGVYNEQFF	TGTGCCAGCTCACCACCCGCTAGCGGGGTATACAATGAGCAGTTCTTC
TRBV27	TRBD2	NA	TRBJ2-1	CASTYRGTSALFGYNEQFF	TGTGCCAGCACCTACCGAGGGACTAGCGCGCTTTTTGGCTACAATGAGCAGTTCTTC
TRBV3-1	NA	NA	TRBJ2-5	CASSQSPGFKTQYF	TGTGCCAGCAGCCAATCACCAGGGTTCAAGACCCAGTACTTC
TRBV7-9	NA	NA	TRBJ2-2	CASSTNTGELFF	TGTGCCAGCAGCACTAACACCGGGGAGCTGTTTTTT
TRBV11-2	NA	NA	TRBJ2-1	CASSLATVEQFF	TGTGCCAGCAGCTTAGCGACGGTTGAGCAGTTCTTC
TRBV29-1	NA	once	TRBJ1-1	CSVDRSLGEAFF	TGCAGCGTTGACAGGTCCCTTGGAGAAGCTTTCTTT
TRBV2	NA	NA	TRBJ2-2	CASSLDNTGELFF	TGTGCCAGCAGTCTCGACAACACCGGGGAGCTGTTTTTT
TRBV20-1	TRBD2	NA	TRBJ2-1	CSARDIRTSGSLRDEQFF	TGCAGTGCTAGAGACATACGGACTAGCGGGAGTCTCCGGGATGAGCAGTTCTTC
TRBV9	TRBD2	NA	TRBJ2-7	CASSVGLAGSSYEQYF	TGTGCCAGCAGCGTAGGACTAGCGGGGAGCTCCTACGAGCAGTACTTC
TRBV25-1	NA	NA	TRBJ1-2	CASSLRTDGGYTF	TGTGCCAGCAGTCTCCGGACAGATGGCGGCTACACCTTC
TRBV27	NA	NA	TRBJ2-2	CASSRPPWGGRNTGELFF	TGTGCCAGCAGCCGCCCCCCATGGGGGGGGCGTAACACCGGGGAGCTGTTTTTT
TRBV15	NA	NA	TRBJ1-4	CATSRDHGLGEKLFF	TGTGCCACCAGCAGAGATCATGGGCTGGGGGAAAAACTGTTTTTT
TRBV25-1	NA	NA	TRBJ2-7	CASSGGRSYEQYF	TGTGCCAGCAGTGGGGGACGGTCCTACGAGCAGTACTTC
TRBV20-1	TRBD2	NA	TRBJ2-3	CSVKPGTSSYTQYF	TGCAGTGTCAAACCCGGGACTAGCAGTTATACGCAGTATTTT
TRBV30	NA	NA	TRBJ2-7	CAWSVGAMGGSYEQYF	TGTGCCTGGAGTGTGGGGGCTATGGGCGGGAGCTACGAGCAGTACTTC
TRBV7-9	NA	NA	TRBJ2-7	CASSRWAGEQYF	TGTGCCAGCAGCCGGTGGGCAGGCGAGCAGTACTTC
TRBV10-3	NA	NA	TRBJ2-1	CAISVPGAYNEQFF	TGTGCCATCAGTGTCCCGGGGGCCTACAATGAGCAGTTCTTC
TRBV7-6	NA	NA	TRBJ2-1	CASEVLTEQFF	TGTGCCAGCGAGGTCCTTACTGAGCAGTTCTTC